A single sample is the source of the 27 T cell receptor beta chains below, sequenced in a study of identical twins. One entry per CDR3 protein results from TCRdb running MiXCR on the 5' RACE reads. The sample lists around 250,000 distinct CDR3 sequences, approximately 12% occurring once. Separately, the same data were catalogued under a study of yellow fever vaccine responses in identical twins.

Sequencing input: memory (CD45RO+) T cells sorted from blood. These receptors came from a woman between 18 and 29 years old in good health.

The J gene is TRBJ1-6, the V gene TRBV5-1, with 8 bases aligning to TRBD1. The CDR3 totals 14 residues. J gave up 7 bases and V 4 bases, and 4 bases lay outside the gene matches. Germline CDR1 and CDR2: SGHRS and YFSETQ. The CDR3 region is CASSGGTGNSPLHF. The CDR3 nucleotides read TGCGCCAGCAGCGGCGGGACAGGAAATTCACCCCTCCACTTT.

V gene TRBV10-3 combines with J gene TRBJ2-1; 16 nucleotides line up with TRBD2. The CDR3 totals 20 residues. J lost 1 base, V lost 3 bases, and 9 bases had no gene match. Per the germline V gene, CDR1 is ENHRY and CDR2 is SYGVKD. CDR3 in DNA: TGTGCCATCAGTGAATTTTCCGGGACTAGCGGGAGGGCATCCTACAATGAGCAGTTCTTC. Protein: CAISEFSGTSGRASYNEQFF.

The chain carries TRBV15 and TRBJ2-3; 12 positions match TRBD2. V shed 4 bases, J shed 1 base, and the junction held 6 bases outside the gene matches. This CDR3 has 17 amino acids. CDR1 and CDR2 (germline): LNHNV, YYDKDF (reference sequence). The CDR3 DNA reads TGTGCCACCAGCATTAGACTAGCGGGAGCAGGCACAGATACGCAGTATTTT. It yields the protein CATSIRLAGAGTDTQYF.

The V gene is TRBV7-2, the J gene TRBJ1-1; D not resolved. The CDR3 is 13 residues long. The V end was cut by 6 bases, the J end by 1 base, with 9 bases between. Germline CDR1 SGHTA, CDR2 FQGNSA. The CDR3 bases are TGTGCCAGCAGAAATACTTGGAACACTGAAGCTTTCTTT. Its protein product is CASRNTWNTEAFF.

This clonotype has ten or more counts. The rearrangement uses TRBV7-8 and TRBJ2-1; 10 nucleotides align to TRBD2. This CDR3 is 16 amino acids long. CDR1 is SGHVS, CDR2 FQNEAQ, per germline. Trimming removed 4 bases from V and 1 base from J; junction bases left unmatched: 4. CDR3 sequence reads: CASSSLAGGSYNEQFF. The CDR3 DNA reads as TGTGCCAGCAGCTCATTAGCGGGAGGTTCCTACAATGAGCAGTTCTTC.

This chain connects TRBV27 to TRBJ1-1; 7 nucleotides agree with TRBD1. The CDR3 has 12 amino acids. The germline V gene encodes CDR1 MNHEY and CDR2 SMNVEV (reference sequence). V dropped 6 bases and J dropped 8; count of bases not matched to a gene: 6. The CDR3 sequence is CASSRQGLEAFF. The CDR3 DNA reads TGTGCCAGCAGCCGACAGGGTTTAGAAGCTTTCTTT.

The chain has TRBV4-3 and TRBJ2-3, with TRBD2 identical over 8 bases. The CDR3 has 16 amino acids. J gave up 7 bases and V 0 bases, and 9 bases lay outside the gene matches. CDR1 and CDR2 from the germline V gene are LGHNA and YSLEER. The CDR3 loop reads CASSQDTTSGLYTQYF. The DNA for the CDR3 is TGCGCCAGCAGCCAAGATACTACTAGCGGCCTCTATACGCAGTATTTT.

The genes are TRBV6-1 and TRBJ2-7; TRBD2 agrees at 7 bases. This CDR3 comprises 14 residues. Trimming removed 7 bases from V and 4 bases from J; junction bases left unmatched: 10. Germline CDR1 and CDR2: MNHNS and SASEGT. CDR3 residues: CASTLGTNQYEQYF. CDR3 nucleotide sequence: TGTGCCAGCACACTAGGGACTAACCAATACGAGCAGTACTTC.

This clonotype was observed a few times. The gene calls are TRBV7-8 and TRBJ1-4; maybe TRBD1 (5 bases). The germline CDR1 and CDR2 sequences are SGHVS and FQNEAQ. This CDR3 is built from 15 residues. V was cut by 6 bases and J by 4 bases, with 15 bases left in between. CDR3 in amino acids: CASSRGGGINEKLFF. The DNA for the CDR3 is TGTGCCAGCAGTCGAGGTGGGGGGATTAATGAAAAACTGTTTTTT.

This clonotype was seen repeatedly, ten times or more. The gene calls are TRBV12-3 or TRBV12-4 and TRBJ1-5, with 7 bases identical to TRBD1. The CDR3 has 14 residues. The J segment lost 0 bases and the V segment lost 4 bases, leaving 0 bases of the junction unmatched. For the CDR3, the DNA is TGTGCCAGCAGTTCAGGGGGTAGCAATCAGCCCCAGCATTTT. Its protein is CASSSGGSNQPQHF.

In its sample, this clonotype was seen a few times. The CDR3 DNA reads TGTGCCACCACCTCAAACGGTGGGACGGCCAAAAACATTCAGTACTTC. Amino acids: CATTSNGGTAKNIQYF. The chain carries TRBV21-1 and TRBJ2-4; TRBD1 is the table's D call and was not checked against the DNA. TRBV21-1 counts as a pseudogene. The CDR3 totals 16 residues.

This clonotype was found many times. V is TRBV14 and J is TRBJ2-1, with 9 bases lining up with TRBD2. The germline CDR1 and CDR2 sequences are SGHDN and FVKESK. Losses at the gene ends were 1 base for V and 9 bases for J; bases not matched to a gene: 4. The CDR3 has 14 residues. The CDR3 loop is CASSQVLAGAEQFF. The DNA of the CDR3 is TGTGCCAGCAGCCAAGTATTAGCGGGAGCTGAGCAGTTCTTC.

The chain combines TRBV19 with TRBJ2-6, with D tentatively TRBD1 (6 bases). The V gene's germline CDR1 is LNHDA and CDR2 SQIVND (reference sequence). The CDR3 is 18 residues long. V was trimmed by 5 bases and J by 4 bases, leaving 21 bases between them. CDR3 sequence: CASSVHRASLDGANVLTF. In DNA, the CDR3 is TGTGCCAGTAGTGTCCACAGGGCCTCCCTAGACGGGGCCAACGTCCTGACTTTC.

The chain carries TRBV18 and TRBJ1-5, with D possibly TRBD1 on 6 matching bases. CDR3 length equals 15 residues. The V end was cut by 3 bases, the J end by 0 bases, with 9 bases between. Germline V gene sequence: CDR1 KGHSH, CDR2 LQKENI. CDR3: CASSPRQDSNQPQHF. In DNA, the CDR3 is TGTGCCAGCTCACCGCGACAGGATAGCAATCAGCCCCAGCATTTT.

This clonotype was seen repeatedly, ten times or more. The rearrangement joins TRBV7-2 to TRBJ1-2; TRBD1 aligns across 9 bases. There are 14 residues in the CDR3. CDR1 is SGHTA, CDR2 FQGNSA, per germline. The junction had 11 bases not matched to a gene; V was cut back by 3 bases and J by 12 bases. CDR3 sequence: CASSFRQGGARNTF. As DNA, the CDR3 is TGTGCCAGCAGCTTTCGACAGGGGGGCGCAAGGAACACCTTC.

V is TRBV3-1 and J is TRBJ2-1; 7 bases line up with TRBD2. J gave up 7 bases and V 6 bases, and 12 bases lay outside the gene matches. The CDR3 covers 15 residues. Germline V gene sequence: CDR1 LGHDT, CDR2 YNNKEL (reference sequence). CDR3 nucleotide sequence: TGTGCCAGCAGTTTCGGACTAGAAGAGGGGAATGAGCAGTTCTTC. Its protein is CASSFGLEEGNEQFF.

This clonotype has only a few counts. Just one base apart from a much larger clone, this may be a read error. V usage is TRBV20-1 and J usage is TRBJ2-7; 10 bases fit TRBD1. V lost 4 bases, J lost 2 bases, and 2 bases stayed unmatched. The CDR3 has 13 amino acids. Germline CDR1 and CDR2: DFQATT and SNEGSKA (reference sequence). CDR3 loop: CSAIGQGAYEQYF. DNA for the CDR3: TGCAGTGCTATAGGACAGGGGGCCTACGAGCAGTACTTC.

The chain couples TRBV4-2 to TRBJ2-1; D is undetermined. Trimming stripped 5 bases from V and 0 bases from J, with 8 bases between. Germline CDR1 LGHNA, CDR2 YNFKEQ. The CDR3 is 14 residues long. CDR3 DNA sequence: TGTGCCAGCAGCGTCGGAAGCTCCTACAATGAGCAGTTCTTC. Amino acid sequence: CASSVGSSYNEQFF.

V is TRBV20-1 and J is TRBJ2-7; TRBD2 is a possible D gene (6 bases). This CDR3 has 13 amino acids. The V end was cut by 6 bases, the J end by 2 bases, with 14 bases between. Germline V gene data show CDR1 as DFQATT and CDR2 as SNEGSKA (reference sequence). The CDR3 here is CSAPRGGAYEQYF. In nucleotides, the CDR3 is TGCAGTGCACCCCGGGGCGGGGCCTACGAGCAGTACTTC.

CDR3 protein: CASSSETGRNEQFF. Here the CDR3 DNA reads TGTGCCAGCAGCTCCGAGACAGGGAGGAATGAGCAGTTCTTC. The chain links TRBV6-1 to TRBJ2-1; tentatively, D is TRBD1 (7 bases). Trimming shortened V by 6 bases and J by 7 bases, and 16 bases separated the two germline ends. The CDR3 contains 14 residues. Germline CDR1 and CDR2: MNHNS and SASEGT.

Regarding this clonotype: One end of the junction is discordant with germline, which a read error may explain. The chain uses TRBV7-7 and TRBJ2-1, with TRBD2 as a possible D gene (5 bases). CDR3 length equals 15 residues. CDR1 is SSHAT, CDR2 FNYEAQ, per germline (reference sequence). The CDR3 sequence: CASSLEETPGSEQFF. The CDR3 DNA reads TGTGCTAGCAGCTTAGAAGAGACGCCGGGAAGTGAGCAGTTCTTC.

At least ten counts were recorded for this clonotype. The chain has TRBV5-1 and TRBJ1-2, with 9 positions matching TRBD1. Germline V lookup: CDR1 SGHRS, CDR2 YFSETQ. V dropped 0 bases and J dropped 6; count of bases not matched to a gene: 6. CDR3 length equals 15 residues. This CDR3 reads CASSLEETGGDGYTF. CDR3 nucleotides: TGCGCCAGCAGCTTGGAAGAGACAGGGGGGGATGGCTACACCTTC.

The rearrangement links TRBV3-1 to TRBJ2-2; TRBD1 might be the D (6 bases). The germline V and J ends were trimmed by 4 bases and 9 bases, with 12 bases remaining between them. This CDR3 is built from 13 residues. The germline CDR1 and CDR2 sequences are LGHDT and YNNKEL (reference sequence). This CDR3 is CASSRTATWELFF. Written as DNA, the CDR3 is TGTGCCAGCAGCCGGACAGCTACCTGGGAGCTGTTTTTT.

This clonotype was observed many times. Here the CDR3 DNA reads TGCGCCAGCAGCCAAGGCAGGGGGATAGATACGCAGTATTTT. This translates into CASSQGRGIDTQYF. This chain connects TRBV4-3 to TRBJ2-3; TRBD1 matches 7 bases. With V trimmed by 1 base and J by 5 bases, 3 bases remained unmatched. CDR1 is LGHNA, CDR2 YSLEER, per germline. The CDR3 spans 14 residues.

This clonotype was found a few times. This chain joins TRBV7-3 and TRBJ2-7; D perhaps matches TRBD1 (6 bases). Germline V gene data show CDR1 as SGHTA and CDR2 as FQGTGA. V lost 2 bases and J 5 bases, leaving 10 bases between the germline ends. The CDR3 length is 13 residues. The CDR3, as DNA: TGTGCCAGCAGCTTAGTCAGGGGTGACGAGCAGTACTTC. Translation: CASSLVRGDEQYF. The full variable domain, completed using reference TRBV7-3 and TRBJ2-7, is GAGVSQTPSNKVTEKGKYVELRCDPISGHTALYWYRQSLGQGPEFLIYFQGTGAADDSGLPNDRFFAVRPEGSVSTLKIQRTERGDSAVYLCASSLVRGDEQYFGPGTRLTVT.

The chain uses TRBV20-1 and TRBJ2-2; maybe TRBD2 (6 bases). This CDR3 comprises 14 residues. Germline CDR1 is DFQATT and CDR2 is SNEGSKA (reference sequence). V was shortened by 6 bases and J by 1 base, with 12 bases between the two germline ends. In DNA, the CDR3 is TGCAGTGCAAAGAGGGGAGGGAACACCGGGGAGCTGTTTTTT. It codes for CSAKRGGNTGELFF.

This clonotype turned up a few times. The chain links TRBV15 to TRBJ1-5; tentatively, D is TRBD1 (5 bases). Trimming left V 5 bases short and J 6 bases short, with 17 bases between. This CDR3 spans 15 amino acids. From germline, CDR1 is LNHNV and CDR2 YYDKDF (reference sequence). The CDR3 sequence is CATSRDFPGSQPQHF. Here the CDR3 DNA reads TGTGCCACCAGCCGGGACTTCCCCGGTAGTCAGCCCCAGCATTTT.